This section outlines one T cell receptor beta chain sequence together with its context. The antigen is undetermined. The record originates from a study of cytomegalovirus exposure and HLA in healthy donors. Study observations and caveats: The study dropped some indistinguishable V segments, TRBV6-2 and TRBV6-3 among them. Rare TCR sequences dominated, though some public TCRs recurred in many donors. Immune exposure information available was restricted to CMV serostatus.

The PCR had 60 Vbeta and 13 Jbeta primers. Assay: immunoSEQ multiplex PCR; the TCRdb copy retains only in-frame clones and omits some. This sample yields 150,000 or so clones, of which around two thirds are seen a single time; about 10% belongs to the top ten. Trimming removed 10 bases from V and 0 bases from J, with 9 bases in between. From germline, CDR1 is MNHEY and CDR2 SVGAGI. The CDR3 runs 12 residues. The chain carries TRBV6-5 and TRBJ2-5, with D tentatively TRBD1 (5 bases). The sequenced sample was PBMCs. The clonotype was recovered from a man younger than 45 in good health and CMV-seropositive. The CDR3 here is CATQGDQETQYF. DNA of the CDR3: TGTGCCACGCAGGGTGACCAAGAGACCCAGTACTTC.